This T cell receptor beta chain was recorded in a study of early T cells in non-severe SARS-CoV-2 infection. In its sample, this clonotype was seen many times. The CDR3 is 15 amino acids. The V end lost 5 bases, the J end lost 8 bases, and 18 bases lay between the germline ends. Germline V gives CDR1 KGHDR, CDR2 SFDVKD. MiXCR, applied by TCRdb to the 5' RACE reads, yields one record per CDR3 protein. The data hold roughly 50,000 distinct CDR3 sequences, with 8% observed a single time. Sequencing was performed on whole blood. The source of this sequence is an adult who was a healthcare worker with PCR-confirmed SARS-CoV-2 infection or an uninfected control (not recorded which). The chain links TRBV24-1 to TRBJ2-1; tentative D call: TRBD2 (6 bases). CDR3 coding DNA: TGTGCCACCAGTGTACGAGCGGGCTTTAGGGATGAGCAGTTCTTC. It specifies CATSVRAGFRDEQFF.